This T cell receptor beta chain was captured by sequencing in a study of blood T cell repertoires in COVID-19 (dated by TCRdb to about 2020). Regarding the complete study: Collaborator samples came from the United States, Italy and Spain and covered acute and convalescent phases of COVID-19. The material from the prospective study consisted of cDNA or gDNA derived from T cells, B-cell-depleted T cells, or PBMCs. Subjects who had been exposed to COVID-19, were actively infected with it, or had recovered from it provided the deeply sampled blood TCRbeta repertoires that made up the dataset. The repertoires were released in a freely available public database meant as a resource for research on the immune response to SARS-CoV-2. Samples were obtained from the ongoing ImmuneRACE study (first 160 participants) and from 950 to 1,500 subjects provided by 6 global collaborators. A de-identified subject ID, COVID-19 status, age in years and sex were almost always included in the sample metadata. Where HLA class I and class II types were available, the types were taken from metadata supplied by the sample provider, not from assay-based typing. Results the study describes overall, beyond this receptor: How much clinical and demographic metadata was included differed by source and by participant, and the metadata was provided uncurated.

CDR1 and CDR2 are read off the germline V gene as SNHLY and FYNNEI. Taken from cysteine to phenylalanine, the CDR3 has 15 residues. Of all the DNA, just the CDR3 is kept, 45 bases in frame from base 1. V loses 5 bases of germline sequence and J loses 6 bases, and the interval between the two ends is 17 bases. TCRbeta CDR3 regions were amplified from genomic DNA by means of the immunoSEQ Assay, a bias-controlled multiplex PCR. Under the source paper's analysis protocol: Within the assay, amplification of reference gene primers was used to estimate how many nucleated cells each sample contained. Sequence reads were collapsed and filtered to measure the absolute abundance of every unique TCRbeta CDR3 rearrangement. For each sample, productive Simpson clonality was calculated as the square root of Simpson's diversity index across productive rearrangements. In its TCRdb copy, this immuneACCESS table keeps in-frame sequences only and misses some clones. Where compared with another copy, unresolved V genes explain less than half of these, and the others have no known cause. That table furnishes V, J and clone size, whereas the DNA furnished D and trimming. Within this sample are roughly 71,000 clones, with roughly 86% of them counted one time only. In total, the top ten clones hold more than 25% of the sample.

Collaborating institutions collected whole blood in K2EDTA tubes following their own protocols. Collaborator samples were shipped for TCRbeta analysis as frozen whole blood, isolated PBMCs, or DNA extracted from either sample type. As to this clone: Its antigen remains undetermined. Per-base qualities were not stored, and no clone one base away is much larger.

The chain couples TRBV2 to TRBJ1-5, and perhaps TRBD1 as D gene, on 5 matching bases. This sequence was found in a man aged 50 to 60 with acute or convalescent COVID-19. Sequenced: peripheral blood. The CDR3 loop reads CASSLGRGFGQPQHF. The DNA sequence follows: TGTGCCAGCAGTCTCGGCCGGGGGTTCGGTCAGCCCCAGCATTTT. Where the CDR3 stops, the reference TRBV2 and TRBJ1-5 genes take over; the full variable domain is EPEVTQTPSHQVTQMGQEVILRCVPISNHLYFYWYRQILGQKVEFLVSFYNNEISEKSEIFDDQFSVERPDGSNFTLKIRSTKLEDSAMYFCASSLGRGFGQPQHFGDGTRLSIL.